Sequencing of this T cell receptor beta chain was carried out in a study of technical replicates of blood from a few donors. Repertoires were generated with immunoSEQ multiplex PCR, while TCRdb's copy carries only in-frame clones and drops some. The sample yields 75,000 to 100,000 clones, about 96% seen once. This CDR3 spans 14 amino acids. Germline V CDR1 and CDR2: SGHDT, YYEEEE. V shed 9 bases and J 2 bases; nucleotides not matched to a gene: 7. This chain uses TRBV5-6 with TRBJ2-1; TRBD1 agrees at 8 bases. The clonotype originates from a human donor in good health. The material sequenced was T cells isolated from PBMCs. For the CDR3, the DNA is TGTGCCACCACCGCCAGGGGGCCCTACAATGAGCAGTTCTTC. Translation gives CATTARGPYNEQFF.